This T cell receptor beta chain was profiled in a study of long-term antiretroviral therapy in people with HIV. Study-wide points: An increase in diversity followed ART, yet levels stayed below transplant donor controls. Repertoire composition at all time points was dominated by clones that had expanded before ART.

The assay used was immunoSEQ (version v3.0), run at survey level. What sequencing targeted per sample was roughly 40,000-55,000 T-cell genomes. This table comes from immunoSEQ multiplex PCR, and its TCRdb copy is limited to in-frame clones, with some not included. The data show about 39,000 clones, with roughly nine tenths seen just once and about 4% held by the top ten. Germline loops: CDR1 LGHNA, CDR2 YSLEER. The CDR3 covers 15 residues. Trimming cost V 0 bases and J 4 bases, with 10 bases left between them. A word on this clone: Its target is not known.

Treatment of all HIV participants took place in the United States. This chain joins TRBV4-3 and TRBJ2-1; maybe TRBD2 (6 bases). Sample: unsorted PBMCs, taken 1.2 years after starting antiretroviral therapy. The sequence came from a woman aged 50 to 65 with HIV. This chain's CDR3 is CASSQEGGPYNEQFF. The DNA for the CDR3 is TGCGCCAGCAGCCAAGAGGGGGGACCGTACAATGAGCAGTTCTTC.